This T cell receptor (beta chain) was profiled in a study of blood T cell repertoires in COVID-19. Across the whole study: Sites across the United States, Italy and Spain contributed samples from acute and convalescent COVID-19. T cells, B-cell-depleted T cells, or PBMCs supplied cDNA or gDNA.

V lost 7 bases and J 0 bases, leaving 16 bases between the germline ends. Germline V CDR1 and CDR2: MDHEN, SYDVKM. The CDR3 spans 15 residues. In the study's own analysis: It was from reference gene primer amplification that nucleated cell counts were estimated. Generated by immunoSEQ multiplex PCR, the TCRdb table keeps only in-frame clones and is missing some. V, J and clone size are those of that table, while D and trimming were read from the DNA. The data contain roughly 290,000 clones, 80% to 95% of them singletons. The rearrangement uses TRBV28 and TRBJ2-7; tentative D call: TRBD2 (6 bases). The source of this sequence is a woman aged 25 to 39 with COVID-19, enrolled during active disease. Sequenced material: peripheral blood. CDR3: CASKSGDGSSYEQYF. CDR3 coding DNA: TGTGCCAGCAAATCGGGTGACGGGAGCTCCTACGAGCAGTACTTC.